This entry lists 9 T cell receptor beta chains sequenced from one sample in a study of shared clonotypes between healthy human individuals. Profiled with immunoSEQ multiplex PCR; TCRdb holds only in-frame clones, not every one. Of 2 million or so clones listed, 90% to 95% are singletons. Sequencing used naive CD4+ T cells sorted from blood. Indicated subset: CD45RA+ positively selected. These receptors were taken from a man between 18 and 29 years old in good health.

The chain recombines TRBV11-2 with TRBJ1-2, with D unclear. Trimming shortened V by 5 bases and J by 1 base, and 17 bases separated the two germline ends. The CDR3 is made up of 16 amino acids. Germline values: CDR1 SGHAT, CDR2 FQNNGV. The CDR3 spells CASSAGSGAGNYGYTF. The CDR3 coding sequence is TGTGCCAGCAGCGCCGGGTCGGGCGCGGGTAACTATGGCTACACCTTC.

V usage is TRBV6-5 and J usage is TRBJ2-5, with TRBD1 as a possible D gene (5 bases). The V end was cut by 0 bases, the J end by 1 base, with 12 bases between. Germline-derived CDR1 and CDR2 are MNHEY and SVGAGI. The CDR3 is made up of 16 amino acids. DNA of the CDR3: TGTGCCAGCAGTTACTCTCCAGGGTCCTCCCAAGAGACCCAGTACTTC. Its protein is CASSYSPGSSQETQYF.

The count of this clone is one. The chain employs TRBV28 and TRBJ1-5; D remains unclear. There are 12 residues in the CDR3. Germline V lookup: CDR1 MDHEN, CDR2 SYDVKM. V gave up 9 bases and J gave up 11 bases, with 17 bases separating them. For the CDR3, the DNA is TGTGCCAGTGCATCCCCCTTTCGGACCCAGCATTTT. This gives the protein CASASPFRTQHF.

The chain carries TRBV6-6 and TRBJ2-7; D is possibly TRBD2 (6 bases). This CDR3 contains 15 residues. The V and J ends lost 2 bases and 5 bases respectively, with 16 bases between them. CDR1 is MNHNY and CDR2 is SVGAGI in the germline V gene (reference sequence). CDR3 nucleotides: TGTGCCAGCAGTTACCAGTCGGGACTTCGTAACGAGCAGTACTTC. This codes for CASSYQSGLRNEQYF.

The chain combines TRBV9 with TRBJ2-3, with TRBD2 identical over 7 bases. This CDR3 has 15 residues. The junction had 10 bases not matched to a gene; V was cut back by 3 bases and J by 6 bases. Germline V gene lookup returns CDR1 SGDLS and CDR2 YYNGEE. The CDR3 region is CASSATPSGADTQYF. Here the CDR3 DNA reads TGTGCCAGCAGCGCGACCCCTAGCGGCGCGGATACGCAGTATTTT.

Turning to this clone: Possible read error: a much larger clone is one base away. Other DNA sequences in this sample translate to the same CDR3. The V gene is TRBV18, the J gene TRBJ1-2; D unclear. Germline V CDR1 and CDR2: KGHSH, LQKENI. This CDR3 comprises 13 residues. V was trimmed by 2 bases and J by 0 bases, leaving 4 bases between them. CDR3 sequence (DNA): TGTGCCAGCTCACCAGGGACTAACTATGGCTACACCTTC. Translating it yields CASSPGTNYGYTF.

The CDR3 loop reads CASSFVPRGSHYGYTF. The CDR3 region has the DNA TGTGCCAGCAGTTTTGTCCCAAGAGGCAGCCACTATGGCTACACCTTC. The chain joins TRBV27 to TRBJ1-2; D gene uncertain. Germline V CDR1 and CDR2: MNHEY, SMNVEV (reference sequence). This CDR3 is built from 16 residues. Trimming took 3 bases from V and 3 from J, leaving 17 bases between them.

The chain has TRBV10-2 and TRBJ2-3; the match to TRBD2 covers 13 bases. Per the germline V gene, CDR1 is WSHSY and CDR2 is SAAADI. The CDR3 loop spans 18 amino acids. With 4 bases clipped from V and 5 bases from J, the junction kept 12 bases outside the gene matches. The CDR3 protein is CASSAHWTSGGPLDTQYF. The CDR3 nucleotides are TGCGCCAGCAGTGCCCACTGGACTAGCGGGGGCCCCCTAGATACGCAGTATTTT.

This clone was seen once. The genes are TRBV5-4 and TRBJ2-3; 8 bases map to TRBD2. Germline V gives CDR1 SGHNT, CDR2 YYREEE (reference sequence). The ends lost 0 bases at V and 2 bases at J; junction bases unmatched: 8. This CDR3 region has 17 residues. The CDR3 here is CASSLAGRREATDTQYF. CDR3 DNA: TGTGCCAGCAGCTTGGCCGGTCGGCGGGAGGCCACAGATACGCAGTATTTT.